One sample yielded the 12 T cell receptor beta chains listed below, sequenced in a study of blood T cell repertoires in COVID-19 (dated by TCRdb to the early 2020s). The library was generated by the immunoSEQ multiplex PCR assay. In its TCRdb copy, this immuneACCESS table keeps in-frame sequences only and misses some clones. Where compared with another copy, unresolved V genes explain less than half of these, and the others have no known cause. This sample lists some 300,000 clones; more than 75% were detected once. Around 1.4% of the sample rests with the top ten. Input material: peripheral blood. All receptors derive from a man aged 65 to 79 with acute or convalescent COVID-19.

The chain carries TRBV2 and TRBJ1-2; 7 bases fit TRBD1. Unmatched junction bases numbered 7, after V lost 4 bases and J lost 2 bases. From germline, CDR1 is SNHLY and CDR2 FYNNEI. There are 15 residues in the CDR3. The CDR3 coding sequence is TGTGCCAGCAGTGCTCAGGGGGGAAGAAACTATGGCTACACCTTC. Translation: CASSAQGGRNYGYTF. Complete variable domain (other parts from reference TRBV2 and TRBJ1-2): EPEVTQTPSHQVTQMGQEVILRCVPISNHLYFYWYRQILGQKVEFLVSFYNNEISEKSEIFDDQFSVERPDGSNFTLKIRSTKLEDSAMYFCASSAQGGRNYGYTFGSGTRLTVV.

The chain links TRBV7-2 to TRBJ2-1; a possible D gene is TRBD2 (6 bases). This CDR3 has 16 amino acids. Trimming left V 0 bases short and J 3 bases short, with 12 bases between. Germline V lookup: CDR1 SGHTA, CDR2 FQGNSA. CDR3 nucleotide sequence: TGTGCCAGCAGCTTAGCTGGGCGGGGAGTCTACAATGAGCAGTTCTTC. This translates into CASSLAGRGVYNEQFF. Full variable domain (outside the CDR3, taken from reference TRBV7-2 and TRBJ2-1): GAGVSQSPSNKVTEKGKDVELRCDPISGHTALYWYRQSLGQGLEFLIYFQGNSAPDKSGLPSDRFSAERTGGSVSTLTIQRTQQEDSAVYLCASSLAGRGVYNEQFFGPGTRLTVL.

This clone was seen just once. The chain has TRBV6-5 and TRBJ2-5; 7 bases match TRBD2. The germline gives CDR1 MNHEY, CDR2 SVGAGI. V was clipped by 4 bases and J by 5 bases; unmatched bases: 4. The CDR3 is 13 residues long. CDR3 region: CASSSPGGETQYF. The CDR3 bases are TGTGCCAGCAGTTCGCCGGGAGGTGAGACCCAGTACTTC.

The genes are TRBV11-3 and TRBJ1-2; TRBD1 matches 7 bases. Trimming removed 11 bases from V and 4 bases from J; junction bases left unmatched: 13. Germline V gives CDR1 SGHNT, CDR2 YENEEA. There are 14 residues in the CDR3. DNA of the CDR3: TGTGCCGTTACCGAGGGGGCCATCGGCTATGGCTACACCTTC. Translating gives CAVTEGAIGYGYTF.

This sequence joins TRBV19 and TRBJ1-6; 10 nucleotides match TRBD1. V was pared by 3 bases and J by 8 bases, with 7 bases of the junction left unmatched. The germline CDR1 and CDR2 sequences are LNHDA and SQIVND (reference sequence). This CDR3 region has 16 residues. DNA of the CDR3: TGTGCCAGTAGTATCCGGACAGGGGGATTGGATTCACCCCTCCACTTT. It codes for CASSIRTGGLDSPLHF.

This rearrangement joins TRBV7-2 to TRBJ2-2; 10 nucleotides match TRBD1. The V gene end was trimmed by 2 bases and the J gene end by 0 bases; junction bases not matched to a gene: 3. Germline CDR1 is SGHTA and CDR2 is FQGNSA. CDR3 size: 17 residues. The CDR3 region has the DNA TGTGCCAGCAGCTTAAGGACAGGGGGACCGAACACCGGGGAGCTGTTTTTT. Encoded protein: CASSLRTGGPNTGELFF.

The V call is TRBV21-1, the J call TRBJ1-5. TRBV21-1 is assigned pseudogene status. CDR3 length equals 18 residues. The CDR3 bases are TGTGCCAGCTCCCAGGCCGAGGGCGGATCTAGAGGCAATCAGCCCCAGCATTTT. Encoded protein: CASSQAEGGSRGNQPQHF.

The chain recombines TRBV6-2 or TRBV6-3 with TRBJ1-3; D is unresolved. In germline, CDR1 is MNHEY, CDR2 SVGEGT. There are 15 residues in the CDR3. V lost 6 bases and J 0 bases, leaving 12 bases between the germline ends. CDR3 loop: CASSPGLSSGNTIYF. The DNA for the CDR3 is TGTGCCAGCAGCCCAGGACTCTCCTCTGGAAACACCATATATTTT.

The chain carries TRBV5-1 and TRBJ2-2; the D is unclear. With 1 base removed from V and 4 bases from J, the gap between germline ends came to 14 bases. The CDR3 has 16 residues. CDR1 and CDR2 (germline): SGHRS, YFSETQ. In nucleotides, the CDR3 is TGCGCCAGCAGCTTGTTCCAGGTTGCTTCCACCGGGGAGCTGTTTTTT. This sequence encodes CASSLFQVASTGELFF.

The gene calls are TRBV6-5 and TRBJ1-4, with D tentatively TRBD1 (5 bases). The CDR3 contains 12 residues. Germline CDR1 and CDR2: MNHEY and SVGAGI. The V end was cut by 7 bases, the J end by 10 bases, with 13 bases between. The CDR3 region has the DNA TGTGCCAGCACTCCCCCGGGGGGAAAACTGTTTTTT. Translating it yields CASTPPGGKLFF.

The chain combines TRBV7-9 with TRBJ1-2; tentatively, D is TRBD1 (6 bases). The V end lost 5 bases, the J end lost 6 bases, and 10 bases lay between the germline ends. Germline CDR1 reads SEHNR; CDR2 reads FQNEAQ (reference sequence). CDR3 length: 12 residues. As DNA, the CDR3 is TGTGCCAGCAGCAGGAACAGGGATGGCTACACCTTC. It yields the protein CASSRNRDGYTF. Full variable domain (remainder filled in from reference TRBV7-9 and TRBJ1-2): DTGVSQNPRHKITKRGQNVTFRCDPISEHNRLYWYRQTLGQGPEFLTYFQNEAQLEKSRLLSDRFSAERPKGSFSTLEIQRTEQGDSAMYLCASSRNRDGYTFGSGTRLTVV.

The chain has TRBV9 and TRBJ1-1; no firm D call. Germline values: CDR1 SGDLS, CDR2 YYNGEE. The CDR3 extends over 13 amino acids. V lost 4 bases and J 0 bases, leaving 7 bases between the germline ends. This CDR3 is CASSTMMNTEAFF. The CDR3 DNA follows: TGTGCCAGCAGCACAATGATGAACACTGAAGCTTTCTTT. Full variable domain (remainder filled in from reference TRBV9 and TRBJ1-1): DSGVTQTPKHLITATGQRVTLRCSPRSGDLSVYWYQQSLDQGLQFLIQYYNGEERAKGNILERFSAQQFPDLHSELNLSSLELGDSALYFCASSTMMNTEAFFGQGTRLTVV.